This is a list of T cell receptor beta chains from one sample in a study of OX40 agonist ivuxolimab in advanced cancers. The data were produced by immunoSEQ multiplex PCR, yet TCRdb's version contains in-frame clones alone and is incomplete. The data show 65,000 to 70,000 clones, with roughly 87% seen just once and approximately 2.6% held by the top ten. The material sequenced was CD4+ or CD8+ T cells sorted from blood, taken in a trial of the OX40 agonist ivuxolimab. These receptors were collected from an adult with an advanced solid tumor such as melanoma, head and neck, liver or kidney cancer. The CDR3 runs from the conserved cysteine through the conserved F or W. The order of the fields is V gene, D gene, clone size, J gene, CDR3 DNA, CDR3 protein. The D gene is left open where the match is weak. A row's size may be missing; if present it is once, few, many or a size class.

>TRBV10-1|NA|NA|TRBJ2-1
TGCGCCAGCAGTGATTCGACTCTTCGCGAGCAGTTCTTC
CASSDSTLREQFF
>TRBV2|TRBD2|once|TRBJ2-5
TGTGCCAGCAAATTGGAAGGACTAGCGGCCAGGGGGACCCAGTACTTC
CASKLEGLAARGTQYF
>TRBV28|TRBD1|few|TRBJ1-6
TGTGCCAGCAGTTTGCCTCGACAGGGGGGCACACCCCTCCACTTT
CASSLPRQGGTPLHF
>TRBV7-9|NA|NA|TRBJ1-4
TGTGCCAGCAGCTTAGATTGGGGGAAAAAACTGTTTTTT
CASSLDWGKKLFF
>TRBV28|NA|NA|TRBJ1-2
TGTGCCAGCAGTCTTAAGACGCCTGGCTACACCTTC
CASSLKTPGYTF
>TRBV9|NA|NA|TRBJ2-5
TGTGCCAGCAGCTCGTCCGGGACTGCCCAGGGGACCCAGTACTTC
CASSSSGTAQGTQYF
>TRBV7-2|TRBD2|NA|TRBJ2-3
TGTGCCAGCAGCTTATGGGGGACTAGCGGGGGCGGGTCCACAGATACGCAGTATTTT
CASSLWGTSGGGSTDTQYF
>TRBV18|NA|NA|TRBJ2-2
TGTGCCAGCTCACCTGGGAACACCGGGGAGCTGTTTTTT
CASSPGNTGELFF
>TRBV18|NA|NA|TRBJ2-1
TGTGCCAGCTCACGACGAGACAGAAATTACAATGAGCAGTTCTTC
CASSRRDRNYNEQFF
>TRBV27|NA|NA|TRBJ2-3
TGTGCCAGCTCTAAATGGGACATCACAGATACGCAGTATTTT
CASSKWDITDTQYF
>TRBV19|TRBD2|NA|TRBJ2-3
TGTGCCAACCCCAGCGGGGCGCCTCCAGATACGCAGTATTTT
CANPSGAPPDTQYF
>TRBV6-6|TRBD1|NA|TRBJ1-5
TGTGCCAGCAGGGAGACAGGGGGTCAGCCCCAGCATTTT
CASRETGGQPQHF
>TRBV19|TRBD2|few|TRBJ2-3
TGTGCCAGTAGTATACTAGCGGGGAACACAGATACGCAGTATTTT
CASSILAGNTDTQYF
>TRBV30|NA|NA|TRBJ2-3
TGTGCCTGGAGTTTTGTGATGGGCACAGATACGCAGTATTTT
CAWSFVMGTDTQYF
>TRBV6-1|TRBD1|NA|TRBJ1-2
TGTGCCAGCAGCCCGGACAGGGCGTATGGCTACACCTTC
CASSPDRAYGYTF
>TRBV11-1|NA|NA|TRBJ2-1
TGTGCCAGCAGCTTAGATCGGAACAGACGTTTAGGGAATGAGCAGTTCTTC
CASSLDRNRRLGNEQFF
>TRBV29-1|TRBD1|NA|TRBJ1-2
TGCAGCGTTGAAAGGTCAGGGGGCAGTGGTGGCTACACCTTC
CSVERSGGSGGYTF
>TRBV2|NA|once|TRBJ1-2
TGTGCCAGCACCGAACGAGTTCAGGGCTATGGCTACACCTTC
CASTERVQGYGYTF
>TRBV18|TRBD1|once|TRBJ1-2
TGTGCCAGCTCACCACGGTTCGTGACAGGGGGCTACACCTTC
CASSPRFVTGGYTF
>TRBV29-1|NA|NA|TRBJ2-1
TGCAGCGTTGAGTCTTTTAGCGCAAGGAATTACTACAATGAGCAGTTCTTC
CSVESFSARNYYNEQFF
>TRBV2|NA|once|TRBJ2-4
TGTGCCAGCAGGACGATCGAAAACATTCAGTACTTC
CASRTIENIQYF
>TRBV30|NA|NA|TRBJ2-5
TGTGCCTGGAGTGGTACAGGGCGTCAAGAGACCCAGTACTTC
CAWSGTGRQETQYF
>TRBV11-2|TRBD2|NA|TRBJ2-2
TGTGCCAGCAGTCCCGGACTAGGTCCGGGCACCGGGGAGCTGTTTTTT
CASSPGLGPGTGELFF
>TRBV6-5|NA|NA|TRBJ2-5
TGTGCCAGCAGTTCCAGACTGACAGGAATTCTGGAGACCCAGTACTTC
CASSSRLTGILETQYF
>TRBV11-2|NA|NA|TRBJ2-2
TGTGCCAGCAGCTTAGTAAGCACCGGGGAGCTGTTTTTT
CASSLVSTGELFF
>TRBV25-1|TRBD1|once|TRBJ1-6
TGTGCCAGCAGTTCTCAAACAGGGGCTGCCTATAATTCACCCCTCCACTTT
CASSSQTGAAYNSPLHF
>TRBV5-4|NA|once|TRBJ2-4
TGTGCCAGCAGCGCTGACTGGGGGCACATTCAGTACTTC
CASSADWGHIQYF
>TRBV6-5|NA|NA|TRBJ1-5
TGTGCCAGCAGTCCGGACCCCTGGAGCAATCAGCCCCAGCATTTT
CASSPDPWSNQPQHF
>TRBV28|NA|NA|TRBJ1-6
TGTGCCAGTAGGACCTCAAATTCACCCCTCCACTTT
CASRTSNSPLHF
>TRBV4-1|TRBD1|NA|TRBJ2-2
TGCGCCAGCAGCCCAGGACAGGGTCTCGGGGAGCTGTTTTTT
CASSPGQGLGELFF
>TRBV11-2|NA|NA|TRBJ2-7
TGTGCCAGCAGTCCCCAGGGGCTAGTGGGCGAGCAGTACTTC
CASSPQGLVGEQYF
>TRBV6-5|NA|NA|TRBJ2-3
TGTGCCAGCAGTCGAGGGCCCGCAGATACGCAGTATTTT
CASSRGPADTQYF
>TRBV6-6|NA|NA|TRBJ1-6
TGTGCCAGCAGTCGGGACAAATATAATTCACCCCTCCACTTT
CASSRDKYNSPLHF
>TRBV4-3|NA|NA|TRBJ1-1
TGCGCCAGCAGCCAAGGGCAGAACACTGAAGCTTTCTTT
CASSQGQNTEAFF
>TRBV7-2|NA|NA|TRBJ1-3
TGTGCCAGCAGCTTAGGAAGGGGGGACACCATATATTTT
CASSLGRGDTIYF
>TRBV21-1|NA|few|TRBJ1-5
TGTGCCAGCAGCAAGAGGCCAGGGGCTGTTTGGGATCAGCCCCAGCATTTT
CASSKRPGAVWDQPQHF
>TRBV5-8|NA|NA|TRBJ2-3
TGTGCCAGCAGCTTGGCCCGAGGAGATACGCAGTATTTT
CASSLARGDTQYF
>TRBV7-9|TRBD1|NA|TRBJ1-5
TGTGCCAGCAGCTTAGGACAGGGGGACAATCAGCCCCAGCATTTT
CASSLGQGDNQPQHF
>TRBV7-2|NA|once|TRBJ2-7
TGTGCCAGCAGCTTGGGGGCTTGGGAGCAGTACTTC
CASSLGAWEQYF
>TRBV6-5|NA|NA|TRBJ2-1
TGTGCCAGCAGTTCGGGACTCTCCTACAATGAGCAGTTCTTC
CASSSGLSYNEQFF
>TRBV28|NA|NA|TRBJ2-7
TGTGCCAGCAGTTTAGGGTCCGTCGGGCAGGCCGAGCAGTACTTC
CASSLGSVGQAEQYF
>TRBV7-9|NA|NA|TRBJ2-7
TGTGCCAGCTTGACTGACAGCTCCTACGAGCAGTACTTC
CASLTDSSYEQYF
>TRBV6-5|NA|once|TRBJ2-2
TGTGCCAGCAGTTACTCGATGTCAGCCGGGGAGCTGTTTTTT
CASSYSMSAGELFF
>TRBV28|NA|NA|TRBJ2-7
TGTGCCAGCAGACCTCGTCAAGATCGTTACGAGCAGTACTTC
CASRPRQDRYEQYF
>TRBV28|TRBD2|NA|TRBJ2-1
TGTGCCAGCAGTTTCGGGCTAGCGGGAGGCTTTGGGTACAATGAGCAGTTCTTC
CASSFGLAGGFGYNEQFF
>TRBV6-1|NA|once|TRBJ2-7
TGTGCCAGCAGGGGAGAACTAGCCCTAGGAGAGCAGTACTTC
CASRGELALGEQYF
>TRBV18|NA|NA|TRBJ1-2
TGTGCCAGCTCACCAGGGGAGAACTATGGCTACACCTTC
CASSPGENYGYTF
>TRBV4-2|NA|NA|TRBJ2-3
TGTGCCAGCAGCCAAGATAACAGGGGCACAGATACGCAGTATTTT
CASSQDNRGTDTQYF
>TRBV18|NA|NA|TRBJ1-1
TGTGCCGGCTCACCTTCAGAGATGGGTTATGAAGCTTTCTTT
CAGSPSEMGYEAFF
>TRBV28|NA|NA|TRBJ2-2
TGTGCCAGCAGATGGGCCTACACCGGGGAGCTGTTTTTT
CASRWAYTGELFF
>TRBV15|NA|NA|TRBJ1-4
TGTGCCACCAGCGGAGGCCAACGGGGATCGAATGAAAAACTGTTTTTT
CATSGGQRGSNEKLFF
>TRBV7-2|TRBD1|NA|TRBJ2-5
TGTGCCAGCAGCTCTCAGACAGGGCAAGAGACCCAGTACTTC
CASSSQTGQETQYF
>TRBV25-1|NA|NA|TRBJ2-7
TGTGCCAGCAGTGCTGTCAGGGAGAACGAGCAGTACTTC
CASSAVRENEQYF
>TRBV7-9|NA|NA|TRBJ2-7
TGTGCCAGCAGCTTAAGTAAATACGAGCAGTACTTC
CASSLSKYEQYF
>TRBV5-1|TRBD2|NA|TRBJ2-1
TGCGCCAGCAGCTTGCGAGCGGGAAACTACAATGAGCAGTTCTTC
CASSLRAGNYNEQFF